The 32 T cell receptor beta chains below were found in one sample sequenced in a study of blood T cell repertoires in COVID-19 (TCRdb year 2020). Library preparation was by the immunoSEQ multiplex PCR assay. This immuneACCESS table, as held by TCRdb, lists in-frame sequences with V and J called but not all clones. Of the missing ones, under half trace to an unresolved V gene in checked studies; the others have no known cause. The sample table lists approximately 300,000 clones, around 81% of them with a count of one. About 15% of the sample rests with the top ten. Sequenced sample: peripheral blood. The receptors here all came from a person aged 65-85 years with COVID-19, enrolled during active disease.

This sequence joins TRBV5-6 and TRBJ1-6; 7 positions match TRBD1. With 0 bases clipped from V and 9 bases from J, the junction kept 3 bases outside the gene matches. The CDR3 sequence is 14 residues long. The germline V gene encodes CDR1 SGHDT and CDR2 YYEEEE. CDR3 sequence reads: CASSLDRGISPLHF. As DNA, the CDR3 is TGTGCCAGCAGCTTGGACAGGGGAATTTCACCCCTCCACTTT.

The chain links TRBV6-5 to TRBJ1-4, with 7 positions matching TRBD1. In germline, CDR1 is MNHEY, CDR2 SVGAGI. The trim removed 5 bases at V and 9 bases at J, leaving 6 bases unmatched. The CDR3 spans 13 residues. Written as DNA, the CDR3 is TGTGCCAGCAGTCCCGACAGGGCCCAAAAACTGTTTTTT. Its translation is CASSPDRAQKLFF.

This chain links TRBV5-4 with TRBJ2-2, with a possible D match to TRBD1 (7 bases). CDR1 is SGHNT, CDR2 YYREEE, per germline (reference sequence). V was cut by 3 bases and J by 4 bases, with 16 bases left in between. The CDR3 is 16 amino acids. The CDR3 DNA reads TGTGCCAGCAGCTCGCCAGTTCAGGGGGGCACCGGGGAGCTGTTTTTT. Translated: CASSSPVQGGTGELFF.

The chain joins TRBV7-2 to TRBJ2-5; 7 bases align to TRBD2. This CDR3 spans 15 amino acids. Trimming cost V 1 base and J 3 bases; bases outside gene matches: 5. Germline V gene lookup returns CDR1 SGHTA and CDR2 FQGNSA. CDR3 in amino acids: CASSLVASGKETQYF. Here the CDR3 DNA reads TGTGCCAGCAGCTTAGTGGCTAGCGGTAAAGAGACCCAGTACTTC.

The chain employs TRBV19 and TRBJ1-1; no firm D call. Germline CDR1 LNHDA, CDR2 SQIVND (reference sequence). V was pared by 1 base and J by 0 bases, with 9 bases between. This CDR3 is 15 amino acids long. CDR3 nucleotides: TGTGCCAGTAGTATAGGTGCGGTTATGAACACTGAAGCTTTCTTT. This codes for CASSIGAVMNTEAFF.

The rearrangement joins TRBV7-2 to TRBJ2-2; D not resolved. V lost 1 base, J lost 4 bases, and 10 bases lay in between. Germline CDR1 reads SGHTA; CDR2 reads FQGNSA. The CDR3 sequence is 15 residues long. The CDR3 DNA reads as TGTGCCAGCAGCTTAGGGCTCCTTGGCACCGGGGAGCTGTTTTTT. It encodes CASSLGLLGTGELFF.

The V gene is TRBV3-1 (or the pseudogene TRBV3-2), the J gene TRBJ1-1; 10 positions match TRBD1. V shed 1 base and J 7 bases; nucleotides not matched to a gene: 18. Germline CDR1 is LGHDT and CDR2 is YNNKEL (reference sequence). CDR3 length: 19 residues. CDR3 protein: CASSQAHPGQGRKGHEAFF. DNA for the CDR3: TGTGCCAGCAGCCAAGCCCACCCGGGACAGGGGAGGAAAGGTCATGAAGCTTTCTTT.

This chain connects TRBV30 to TRBJ1-5; 9 nucleotides match TRBD1. CDR3 length: 17 amino acids. V was clipped by 3 bases and J by 4 bases; unmatched bases: 13. Germline V gives CDR1 GTSNPN, CDR2 SVGIG (reference sequence). CDR3 loop: CAWRRKLGTGKNQPQHF. The CDR3 DNA reads as TGTGCCTGGAGGAGGAAACTCGGGACAGGGAAGAATCAGCCCCAGCATTTT.

The chain is built from TRBV28 and TRBJ2-7, with 7 bases matching TRBD2. This CDR3 contains 15 residues. Germline values: CDR1 MDHEN, CDR2 SYDVKM. The junction had 9 bases not matched to a gene; V was cut back by 5 bases and J by 2 bases. The CDR3 protein is CASSASLARTYEQYF. For the CDR3, the DNA is TGTGCCAGCAGTGCCTCACTAGCGCGTACCTACGAGCAGTACTTC.

The chain carries TRBV6-1 and TRBJ2-2; TRBD2 aligns across 9 bases. The CDR3 consists of 17 residues. J was trimmed by 0 bases and V by 3 bases; bases with no gene match: 5. The germline gives CDR1 MNHNS, CDR2 SASEGT. CDR3 in amino acids: CASSDLAGNTNTGELFF. The CDR3 DNA reads as TGTGCCAGCAGTGATCTAGCGGGGAACACGAACACCGGGGAGCTGTTTTTT.

The chain couples TRBV24-1 to TRBJ2-5; D is unresolved. The CDR3 extends over 12 amino acids. V lost 7 bases and J 2 bases, leaving 7 bases between the germline ends. Germline CDR1 reads KGHDR; CDR2 reads SFDVKD. The CDR3 reads CATSRNQETQYF. In nucleotides, the CDR3 is TGTGCCACCAGCAGAAATCAAGAGACCCAGTACTTC.

The J gene is TRBJ2-5, the V gene TRBV5-1, with TRBD1 as a possible D gene (6 bases). Germline V gene lookup returns CDR1 SGHRS and CDR2 YFSETQ. The CDR3 spans 16 residues. The V gene lost 2 bases and the J gene lost 2 bases, with 16 bases spanning the gap. CDR3 nucleotide sequence: TGCGCCAGCAGCTTACAAGGGACAACGCTACAAGAGACCCAGTACTTC. This translates into CASSLQGTTLQETQYF.

V and J are TRBV15 and TRBJ2-3; TRBD2 matches at 13 bases. V was clipped by 9 bases and J by 4 bases; unmatched bases: 4. This CDR3 is built from 14 residues. CDR1 and CDR2 (germline): LNHNV, YYDKDF (reference sequence). CDR3: CATRTSGGADTQYF. CDR3 coding DNA: TGTGCCACTAGGACTAGCGGGGGCGCAGATACGCAGTATTTT.

This clone was detected only once. V usage is TRBV19 and J usage is TRBJ2-1, with a weak D call TRBD2 (6 bases). CDR1 LNHDA and CDR2 SQIVND come from the germline V gene (reference sequence). This CDR3 region has 17 residues. Trimming took off 3 bases at V and 0 bases at J, with 15 bases between the two ends. The CDR3 reads CASSIAGSGSSYNEQFF. The CDR3 DNA follows: TGTGCCAGTAGTATTGCGGGATCTGGGTCCTCCTACAATGAGCAGTTCTTC.

This chain uses TRBV6-2 or TRBV6-3 with TRBJ2-5; tentatively, D is TRBD1 (6 bases). With 2 bases removed from V and 4 bases from J, the gap between germline ends came to 26 bases. The CDR3 is 19 amino acids. Per germline, CDR1 MNHEY and CDR2 SVGEGT. The CDR3 nucleotides are TGTGCCAGCAGTTACATACTCTCGATGACAGGCTCAGGTGGAGAGACCCAGTACTTC. Encoded protein: CASSYILSMTGSGGETQYF.

The chain is built from TRBV5-1 and TRBJ2-3, with TRBD1 identical over 7 bases. The germline V gene encodes CDR1 SGHRS and CDR2 YFSETQ. Unmatched junction bases numbered 4, after V lost 3 bases and J lost 0 bases. CDR3 length: 15 residues. The CDR3 nucleotides are TGCGCCAGCAGCTCGCGACAGGGCAGCACAGATACGCAGTATTTT. Its protein is CASSSRQGSTDTQYF. Filled out from reference TRBV5-1 and TRBJ2-3, the complete variable domain reads KAGVTQTPRYLIKTRGQQVTLSCSPISGHRSVSWYQQTPGQGLQFLFEYFSETQRNKGNFPGRFSGRQFSNSRSEMNVSTLELGDSALYLCASSSRQGSTDTQYFGPGTRLTVL.

The chain combines TRBV6-5 with TRBJ1-6; D not resolved. Germline lookup yields CDR1 MNHEY and CDR2 SVGAGI. Trimming took off 0 bases at V and 5 bases at J, with 8 bases between the two ends. The CDR3 is 15 amino acids. The CDR3, as DNA: TGTGCCAGCAGTTACTCGATACAGAATAATTCACCCCTCCACTTT. As protein: CASSYSIQNNSPLHF.

V usage is TRBV7-2 and J usage is TRBJ1-6; D gene uncertain. The CDR3 length is 13 residues. Trimming took off 8 bases at V and 6 bases at J, with 11 bases between the two ends. Germline V gene lookup returns CDR1 SGHTA and CDR2 FQGNSA. CDR3: CASLRSVNSPLHF. CDR3 nucleotide sequence: TGTGCCAGCTTAAGGAGTGTTAATTCACCCCTCCACTTT.

V and J are TRBV7-3 and TRBJ2-1, with 7 bases matching TRBD2. Germline V lookup: CDR1 SGHTA, CDR2 FQGTGA. This CDR3 comprises 15 residues. V gave up 1 base and J gave up 6 bases; unmatched junction bases: 6. The CDR3 DNA reads as TGTGCCAGCAGCTTAAGTCGCACGGGGGGCAATGAGCAGTTCTTC. Translating gives CASSLSRTGGNEQFF.

The V gene is TRBV9, the J gene TRBJ2-2; 12 nucleotides align to TRBD2. Trimming took 4 bases from V and 6 from J; bases not matched to a gene: 13. The CDR3 runs to 18 residues. Per the germline V gene, CDR1 is SGDLS and CDR2 is YYNGEE. The DNA for the CDR3 is TGTGCCAGCAGCTCTCTAGCGGGGGGGCCGACAGGTGCCGGGGAGCTGTTTTTT. This codes for CASSSLAGGPTGAGELFF.

V is TRBV6-1 and J is TRBJ2-1; 8 positions agree with TRBD1. V lost 1 base and J lost 8; bases outside the gene matches: 7. Germline CDR1 is MNHNS and CDR2 is SASEGT. The CDR3 extends over 15 amino acids. The CDR3 sequence is CASSEDRGSPYEQFF. The CDR3 DNA reads as TGTGCCAGCAGTGAAGACAGGGGGTCTCCCTATGAGCAGTTCTTC.

This chain joins TRBV7-3 and TRBJ1-4, with D possibly TRBD1 on 6 matching bases. V lost 4 bases, J lost 7 bases, and 10 bases lay in between. CDR1 is SGHTA and CDR2 is FQGTGA in the germline V gene. The CDR3 spans 13 residues. CDR3 protein: CASSSGVGEKLFF. The CDR3, as DNA: TGTGCCAGCAGCTCAGGGGTTGGTGAAAAACTGTTTTTT.

The V gene is TRBV19, the J gene TRBJ2-5; D may be TRBD2 (6 bases). Germline CDR1 LNHDA, CDR2 SQIVND (reference sequence). This CDR3 contains 16 residues. V shed 5 bases and J shed 4 bases, with 20 bases lying between them. The CDR3 region has the DNA TGTGCCAGTAGTCCACCGGGGTCCTCCGGGAGAGAGACCCAGTACTTC. Translating it yields CASSPPGSSGRETQYF.

The rearrangement uses TRBV6-2 or TRBV6-3 and TRBJ2-5; TRBD2 agrees at 8 bases. Trimming took 5 bases from V and 3 from J; bases not matched to a gene: 8. The CDR3 contains 15 residues. Germline CDR1 MNHEY, CDR2 SVGEGT. The CDR3 region has the DNA TGTGCCAGCAGTGGGAGGCCAGCGGGAGAAGAGACCCAGTACTTC. This encodes CASSGRPAGEETQYF.

V is TRBV30 and J is TRBJ2-1, with TRBD2 matching 13 bases. The CDR3 has 19 amino acids. J was trimmed by 4 bases and V by 2 bases; bases with no gene match: 14. Per germline, CDR1 GTSNPN and CDR2 SVGIG (reference sequence). The CDR3 nucleotides are TGTGCCTGGAGTCCCCCAGGGGGACTAGCGGGACCCCGATACAATGAGCAGTTCTTC. It encodes CAWSPPGGLAGPRYNEQFF.

This chain links TRBV3-1 (or the pseudogene TRBV3-2) with TRBJ2-7; 9 bases are shared with TRBD1. This CDR3 is 14 amino acids long. Germline CDR1 is LGHDT and CDR2 is YNNKEL (reference sequence). Germline trimming cut 4 bases from V and 3 bases from J; bases unmatched to any gene: 4. The CDR3 DNA reads as TGTGCCAGCAGCCCCACGGACAGGGGCTACGAGCAGTACTTC. Encoded protein: CASSPTDRGYEQYF.

This CDR3 reads CASSFGVGSPLHF. The CDR3 coding sequence is TGTGCCAGCAGTTTCGGGGTAGGCTCACCCCTCCACTTT. The chain uses TRBV12-3 or TRBV12-4 and TRBJ1-6; D remains ambiguous. The CDR3 has 13 residues. V lost 3 bases to trimming and J lost 10 bases, with 10 bases between them.

The chain is built from TRBV5-1 and TRBJ1-5; no clear D gene. V was trimmed by 4 bases and J by 0 bases, leaving 11 bases between them. The CDR3 covers 15 residues. Germline CDR1 reads SGHRS; CDR2 reads YFSETQ. The CDR3 is CASSLTADSNQPQHF. In DNA form, the CDR3 reads TGCGCCAGCAGCCTCACGGCGGATAGCAATCAGCCCCAGCATTTT.

V and J are TRBV7-9 and TRBJ2-3; 7 bases align to TRBD2. The germline gives CDR1 SEHNR, CDR2 FQNEAQ (reference sequence). J gave up 2 bases and V 5 bases, and 10 bases lay outside the gene matches. This CDR3 comprises 16 residues. The CDR3 sequence: CASSRPTSADTDTQYF. CDR3 nucleotide sequence: TGTGCCAGCAGCCGCCCCACTAGCGCGGACACAGATACGCAGTATTTT.

J is TRBJ1-4 and V is TRBV30; 10 nucleotides agree with TRBD1. Germline lookup yields CDR1 GTSNPN and CDR2 SVGIG (reference sequence). With 3 bases clipped from V and 6 bases from J, the junction kept 7 bases outside the gene matches. The CDR3 extends over 15 amino acids. CDR3 nucleotide sequence: TGTGCCTGGAGGGGTCCAGGGACAGGGGATGAAAAACTGTTTTTT. Protein: CAWRGPGTGDEKLFF.

This sequence joins TRBV18 and TRBJ1-2; maybe TRBD1 (6 bases). The V gene lost 4 bases and the J gene lost 0 bases, with 12 bases spanning the gap. The CDR3 covers 15 residues. CDR1 KGHSH and CDR2 LQKENI come from the germline V gene. The CDR3 protein is CASSRTAQANYGYTF. CDR3 coding DNA: TGTGCCAGCTCACGGACAGCCCAAGCTAACTATGGCTACACCTTC.

The rearrangement links TRBV7-2 to TRBJ1-2; D is uncertain. Germline V lookup: CDR1 SGHTA, CDR2 FQGNSA. The V end lost 1 base, the J end lost 2 bases, and 5 bases lay between the germline ends. CDR3 length equals 13 residues. CDR3: CASSLGVNYGYTF. The CDR3 DNA follows: TGTGCCAGCAGCTTAGGAGTGAACTATGGCTACACCTTC.